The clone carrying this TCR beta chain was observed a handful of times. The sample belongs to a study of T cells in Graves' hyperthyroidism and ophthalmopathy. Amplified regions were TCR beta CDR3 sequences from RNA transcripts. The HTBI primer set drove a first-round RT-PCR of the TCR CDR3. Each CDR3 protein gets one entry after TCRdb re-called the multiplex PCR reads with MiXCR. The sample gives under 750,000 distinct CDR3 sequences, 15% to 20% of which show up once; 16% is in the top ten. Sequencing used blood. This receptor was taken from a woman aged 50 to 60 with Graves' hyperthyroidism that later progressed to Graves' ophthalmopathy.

Written as DNA, the CDR3 is TGTGCCAGCAGCTTGGCAGGGCGCCGTAGCAATCAGCCCCAGCATTTT. Amino acids: CASSLAGRRSNQPQHF. This chain links TRBV5-6 with TRBJ1-5; perhaps TRBD1 as D (5 bases). V was pared by 0 bases and J by 0 bases, with 10 bases between. The CDR3 is made up of 16 amino acids. Looked up from germline, CDR1 is SGHDT and CDR2 is YYEEEE.